Shown below are 5 T cell receptor beta chains from a single sample sequenced in a study of blood T cell repertoires in COVID-19. TCRdb's copy holds only in-frame clones and misses some; the assay was immunoSEQ multiplex PCR. The sample gives 140,000 or so clones, around 79% of which show up once; just under 5% is in the top ten. Sequences were obtained from peripheral blood. These receptors all come from a woman in her 70s with COVID-19, enrolled during active disease.

The J gene is TRBJ2-7, the V gene TRBV4-3; TRBD1 might be the D (7 bases). The CDR3 loop spans 17 amino acids. Germline V gene sequence: CDR1 LGHNA, CDR2 YSLEER. The V end was cut by 3 bases, the J end by 0 bases, with 18 bases between. CDR3 coding DNA: TGCGCCAGCAGCCAGACGATCGGCGGGACAGCCTCCTACGAGCAGTACTTC. Translated, it gives CASSQTIGGTASYEQYF.

The chain is built from TRBV7-9 and TRBJ1-1, with unresolved D. Trimming took 1 base from V and 1 from J, leaving 10 bases between them. The CDR3 has 15 amino acids. CDR1 is SEHNR, CDR2 FQNEAQ, per germline (reference sequence). CDR3 nucleotide sequence: TGTGCCAGCAGCTTAGGCGCCCTGAAGAACACTGAAGCTTTCTTT. This gives the protein CASSLGALKNTEAFF.

This clone has a single count. The rearrangement joins TRBV4-3 to TRBJ2-3, with D perhaps matching TRBD2 (6 bases). Looked up from germline, CDR1 is LGHNA and CDR2 is YSLEER. The V and J ends lost 0 bases and 1 base respectively, with 11 bases between them. The CDR3 runs 16 residues. CDR3 DNA: TGCGCCAGCAGCCAAGAGGGTCCGGGGGGCACAGATACGCAGTATTTT. Residues: CASSQEGPGGTDTQYF.

This clone is a singleton in its sample. The chain employs TRBV5-8 and TRBJ2-3; TRBD2 aligns across 9 bases. The junction had 8 bases not matched to a gene; V was cut back by 0 bases and J by 3 bases. Germline V gene lookup returns CDR1 SGHTS and CDR2 YDEGEE. The CDR3 loop spans 17 amino acids. This chain's CDR3 is CASSLGRSGGGTDTQYF. DNA for the CDR3: TGTGCCAGCAGCTTGGGCCGTAGCGGGGGAGGGACAGATACGCAGTATTTT.

The CDR3 is CASSEQWGSPSYEQYF. As DNA, the CDR3 is TGTGCCAGCAGTGAACAGTGGGGCAGCCCATCCTACGAGCAGTACTTC. V gene TRBV2 combines with J gene TRBJ2-7; D may be TRBD1 (5 bases). The ends were cut back, 2 bases at V and 1 base at J, with 15 bases in the middle. The length of the CDR3 is 16 residues. The V gene's germline CDR1 is SNHLY and CDR2 FYNNEI.